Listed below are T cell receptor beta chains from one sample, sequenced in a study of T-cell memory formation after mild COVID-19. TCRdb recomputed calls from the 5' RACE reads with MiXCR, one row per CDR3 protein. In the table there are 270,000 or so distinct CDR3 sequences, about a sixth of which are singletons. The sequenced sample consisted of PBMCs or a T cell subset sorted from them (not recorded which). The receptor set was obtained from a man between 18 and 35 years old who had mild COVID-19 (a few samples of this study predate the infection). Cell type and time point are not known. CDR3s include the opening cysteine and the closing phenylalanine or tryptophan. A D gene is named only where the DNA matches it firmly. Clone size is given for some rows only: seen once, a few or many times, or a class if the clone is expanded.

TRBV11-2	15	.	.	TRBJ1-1	.	CASSLIWGQGAPLQF
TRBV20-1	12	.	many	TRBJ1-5	TGCAGTGCTACCCCTAGCAATCAGCCCCAGCATTTT	CSATPSNQPQHF
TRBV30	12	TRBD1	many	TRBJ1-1	TGTGCCTGGAGCGCGCAGGGGGGAAAAGCTTTCTTT	CAWSAQGGKAFF
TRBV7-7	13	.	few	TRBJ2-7	TGTGCCAGCAGCCGAGGGGGAGCCTACGAGCAGTACTTC	CASSRGGAYEQYF
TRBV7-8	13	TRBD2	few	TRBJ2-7	TGTGCCAGCAGCTTAGAGCGGGGGAGGGAGCAGTACTTC	CASSLERGREQYF
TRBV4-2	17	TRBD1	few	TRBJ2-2	TGTGCCAGCAGCCAAGATGGGGGACAGGGAGACACCGGGGAGCTGTTTTTT	CASSQDGGQGDTGELFF
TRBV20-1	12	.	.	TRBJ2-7	TGCAGTGCTACCCCCGATGACTACGAGCAGTACTTC	CSATPDDYEQYF
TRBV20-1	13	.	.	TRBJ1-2	TGCAGTGCTATCAGGGAGGAGGGCTATGGCTACACCTTC	CSAIREEGYGYTF
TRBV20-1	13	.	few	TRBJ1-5	TGCAGTGCTCCAAGGGTTGGTGGCCAGCCCCAGCATTTT	CSAPRVGGQPQHF
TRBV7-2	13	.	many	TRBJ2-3	TGTGCCAGCAGCACACTAGCTGCGGATACGCAGTATTTT	CASSTLAADTQYF
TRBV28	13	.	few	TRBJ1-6	TGTGCCAGCGGCTCACGGTTCGGGTCACCCCTCCACTTT	CASGSRFGSPLHF
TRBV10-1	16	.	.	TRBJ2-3	TGCGCCAGCAGTGAATTCACCGTTCGCACGGCAGATACGCAGTATTTT	CASSEFTVRTADTQYF
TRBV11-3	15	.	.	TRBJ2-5	TGTGCCAGCAGCTTATCCCGGGACCACCAAGAGACCCAGTACTTC	CASSLSRDHQETQYF
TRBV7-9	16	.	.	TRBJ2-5	TGTGCCAGCAGCTTAGCCTTAATAAGGGGGCAAGAGACCCAGTACTTC	CASSLALIRGQETQYF
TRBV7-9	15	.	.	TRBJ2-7	TGTGCCAGCAGCCCGACCCTCTCAAGCTCCTACGAGCAGTACTTC	CASSPTLSSSYEQYF
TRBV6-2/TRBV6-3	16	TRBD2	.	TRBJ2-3	TGTGCCAGCAGGCCCCGGGGAGCGGGGCACACAGATACGCAGTATTTT	CASRPRGAGHTDTQYF
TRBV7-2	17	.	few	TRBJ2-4	TGTGCCAGCAGCTTAGCGGTAACAGAAAAAGCCAAAAACATTCAGTACTTC	CASSLAVTEKAKNIQYF
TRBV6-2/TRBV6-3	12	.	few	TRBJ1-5	TGTGCCAGCAGCCACCATCACCAGCCCCAGCATTTT	CASSHHHQPQHF
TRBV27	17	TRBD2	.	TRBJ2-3	TGTGCCAGCAGTCCCCTCTTGCCTAGCGGGGGGACAGATACGCAGTATTTT	CASSPLLPSGGTDTQYF
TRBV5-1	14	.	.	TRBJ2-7	TGCGCCAGCAGCTTGGCACGGACGGACTACGAGCAGTACTTC	CASSLARTDYEQYF
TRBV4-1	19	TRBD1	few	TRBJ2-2	TGCGCCAGCAGCCAAGCCGGAGGACAGGGGGCTTCTAACACCGGGGAGCTGTTTTTT	CASSQAGGQGASNTGELFF
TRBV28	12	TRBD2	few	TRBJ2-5	TGTGCCAGCGGGGGGGGTCGAGAGACCCAGTACTTC	CASGGGRETQYF
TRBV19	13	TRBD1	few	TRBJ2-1	TGTGCCAGCAACCCGACAGGGGGGGATGAGCAGTTCTTC	CASNPTGGDEQFF
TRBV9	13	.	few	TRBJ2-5	TGTGCCAGCAGCGTAGTCCCCCGGGAGACCCAGTACTTC	CASSVVPRETQYF
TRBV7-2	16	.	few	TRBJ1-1	TGTGCCAGCAGCTTAGGGTACGGGGGCATGAACACTGAAGCTTTCTTT	CASSLGYGGMNTEAFF
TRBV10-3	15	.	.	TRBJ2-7	TGTGCCACCTATTCCGGGACCACCAACTCCTACGAGCAGTACTTC	CATYSGTTNSYEQYF
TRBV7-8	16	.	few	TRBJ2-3	TGTGCCAGCAGCCCCGAATCGGCACCTAGCACAGATACGCAGTATTTT	CASSPESAPSTDTQYF
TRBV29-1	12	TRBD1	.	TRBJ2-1	TGCAGCGTTTCTGAGGGGGCTGGTGAGCAGTTCTTC	CSVSEGAGEQFF
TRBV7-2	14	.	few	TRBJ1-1	TGTGCCAGCAGCCCCCCCACCGGGAACACTGAAGCTTTCTTT	CASSPPTGNTEAFF
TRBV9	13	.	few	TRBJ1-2	TGTGCCAGCAGTGAGACAGCCTCCCATGGCTACACCTTC	CASSETASHGYTF
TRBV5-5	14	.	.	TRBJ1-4	TGTGCCAGCAGCTTGGCTCGGGGGGGTGAAAAACTGTTTTTT	CASSLARGGEKLFF
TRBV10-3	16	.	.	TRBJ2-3	TGTGCCATCAGTACTACTAGCAAGCATAGCACAGATACGCAGTATTTT	CAISTTSKHSTDTQYF
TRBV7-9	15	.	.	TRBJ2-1	TGTGCCAGCAGCTTGGCGCAGGGGATCTACAATGAGCAGTTCTTC	CASSLAQGIYNEQFF
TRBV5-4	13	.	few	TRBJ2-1	TGTGCCAGCAGCTTGGCCTGGGGGAATGAGCAGTTCTTC	CASSLAWGNEQFF
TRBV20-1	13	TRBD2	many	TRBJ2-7	TGCAGTGCAGCAGCGGGGGGGCCGTTTGAGCAGTACTTC	CSAAAGGPFEQYF
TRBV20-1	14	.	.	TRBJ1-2	TGCAGTGCCAAGGCCGGTCGGGCAGGGTATGGCTACACCTTC	CSAKAGRAGYGYTF
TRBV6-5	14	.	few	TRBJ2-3	TGTGCCAGCAGTTACGATAATGTCAGAGATACGCAGTATTTT	CASSYDNVRDTQYF
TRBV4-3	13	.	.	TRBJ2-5	TGCGCCAGCAGCCAAAACAGGGTTGAGACCCAGTACTTC	CASSQNRVETQYF
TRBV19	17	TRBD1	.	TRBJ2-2	TGTGCCAGTAGTACCAGAAAAACAGGGGGCGGCACCGGGGAGCTGTTTTTT	CASSTRKTGGGTGELFF
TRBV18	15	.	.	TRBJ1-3	TGTGCCAGCTCACCCCAGGGGAACTCTGGAAACACCATATATTTT	CASSPQGNSGNTIYF
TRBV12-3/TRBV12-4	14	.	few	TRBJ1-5	TGTGCCAGCAGTTTCGGGGGCCGTCTTGTGCCCCAGCATTTT	CASSFGGRLVPQHF